Below, one T cell receptor (beta chain) is given with its context. The antigen is not known. These data belong to a study of cytomegalovirus exposure and HLA in healthy donors. Study as a whole: Within an early data release were tens of millions of unique TCRs drawn from HLA-typed donors. Study-level points and caveats: Donor immune exposure was known only as CMV serostatus. Accurate predictions that matched the HLA-A and HLA-B alleles of most subjects were reportedly made from TCR beta sequences. Clonal expansion, a later analysis showed, was greater in HLA-associated TCR beta chains than in equally common others.

V trimming: 4 bases; J trimming: 7 bases; junction bases outside the gene matches: 5. Per the germline V gene, CDR1 is SGHAT and CDR2 is FQDESV (reference sequence). This CDR3 is 15 amino acids long. In the PCR, 60 Vbeta and 13 Jbeta primers were used. The protocol was immunoSEQ multiplex PCR, while the TCRdb copy is restricted to in-frame clones and leaves out a portion. The table lists about 130,000 clones, about three quarters of them singletons, with around 2.5% in the top ten. The J gene is TRBJ2-1, the V gene TRBV11-1; 12 bases agree with TRBD1. The TCR originated in an older woman in good health and CMV-seropositive. What was sequenced was PBMCs. The DNA for the CDR3 is TGTGCCAGCAGCTGGGGACAGGGGGCGAATAATGAGCAGTTCTTC. Its protein product is CASSWGQGANNEQFF.